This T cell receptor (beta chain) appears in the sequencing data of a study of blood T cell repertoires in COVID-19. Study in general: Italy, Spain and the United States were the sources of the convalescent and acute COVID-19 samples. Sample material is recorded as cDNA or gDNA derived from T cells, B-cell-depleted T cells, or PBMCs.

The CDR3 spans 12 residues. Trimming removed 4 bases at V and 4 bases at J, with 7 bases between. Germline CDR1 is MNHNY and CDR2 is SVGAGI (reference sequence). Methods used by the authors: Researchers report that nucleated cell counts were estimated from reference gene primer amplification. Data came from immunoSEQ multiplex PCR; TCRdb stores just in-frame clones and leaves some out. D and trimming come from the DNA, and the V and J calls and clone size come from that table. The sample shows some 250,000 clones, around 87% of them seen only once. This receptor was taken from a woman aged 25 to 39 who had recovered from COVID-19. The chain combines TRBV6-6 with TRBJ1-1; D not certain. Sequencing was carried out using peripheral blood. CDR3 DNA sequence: TGTGCCAGCAGTTTCCTCGTCACTGAAGCTTTCTTT. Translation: CASSFLVTEAFF.